The clone carrying this T cell receptor (beta chain) was counted ten times or more. No antigen is known for it. The data were obtained in a study of T cells in Graves' hyperthyroidism and ophthalmopathy. Study-level findings and limits: Most thyroid clonotypes that were expanded above 0.001 also turned up in blood.

Absent ophthalmopathy progression within 18 months defined stable Graves' hyperthyroidism. Germline CDR1 is KGHSH and CDR2 is LQKENI. The V and J ends lost 8 bases and 6 bases respectively, with 16 bases between them. The CDR3 is made up of 13 amino acids. Researchers amplified the TCR beta CDR3 regions from RNA transcripts. TCR CDR3 underwent first-round RT-PCR with the HTBI primer set. TCRdb re-derived calls from the multiplex PCR reads in MiXCR, one entry per CDR3 protein. Of 540,000 or so distinct CDR3 sequences in the sample, approximately 14% were seen once. The J gene is TRBJ1-1, the V gene TRBV18, with D possibly matching TRBD1 (5 bases). The sequencing sample was made of blood. This TCR came from a woman aged 25 to 39 with Graves' hyperthyroidism. In DNA, the CDR3 is TGTGCCAGCAATCCCCAGGGAAGCGCTGAAGCTTTCTTT. Its protein is CASNPQGSAEAFF.